This T cell receptor (beta chain) was obtained from a study of cytomegalovirus exposure and HLA in healthy donors. The study ran its PCR with 60 Vbeta and 13 Jbeta primers. Here immunoSEQ multiplex PCR was the method, and the copy in TCRdb shows in-frame clones only, minus some. The sample lists 35,000 to 45,000 clones, approximately 57% seen once, with about 12% in the top ten. Germline V gene data show CDR1 as PRHDT and CDR2 as FYEKMQ (reference sequence). This CDR3 has 14 residues. The germline V and J ends were trimmed by 4 bases and 3 bases, with 12 bases remaining between them. Input material: PBMCs. The clonotype originates from a man aged 55-75 years in good health and CMV-seropositive. The chain combines TRBV13 with TRBJ2-5, with D possibly TRBD1 on 6 matching bases. The chain's CDR3 is CASSSRGLEETQYF. CDR3 in DNA: TGTGCCAGCAGCTCCAGGGGATTGGAAGAGACCCAGTACTTC.